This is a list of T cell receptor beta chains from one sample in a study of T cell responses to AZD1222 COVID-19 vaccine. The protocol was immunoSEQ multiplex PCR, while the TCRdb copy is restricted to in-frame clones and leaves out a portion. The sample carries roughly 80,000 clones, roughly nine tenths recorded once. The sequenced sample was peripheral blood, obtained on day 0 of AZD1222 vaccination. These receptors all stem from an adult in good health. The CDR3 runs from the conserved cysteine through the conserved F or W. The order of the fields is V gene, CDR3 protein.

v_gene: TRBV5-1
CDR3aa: CASSLGEGYTEAFF

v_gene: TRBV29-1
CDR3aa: CSVGFYSYNTGELFF

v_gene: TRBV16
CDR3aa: CASSQGLASGELFF

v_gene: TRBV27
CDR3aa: CASSLWPNTEAFF

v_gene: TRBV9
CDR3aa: CASSVVGGVAYNEQFF

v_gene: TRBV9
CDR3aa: CASSPRDFTGDTQYF

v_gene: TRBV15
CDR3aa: CATSRGDEETQYF

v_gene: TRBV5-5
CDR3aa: CASSLGQTSAEQYF

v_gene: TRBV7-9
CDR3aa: CASSWTEVKLFF

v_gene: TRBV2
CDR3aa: CGSGAATGELFF

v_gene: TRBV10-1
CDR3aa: CASSAHSNYGYTF

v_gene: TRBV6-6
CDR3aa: CASSRTSGSSNTGELFF

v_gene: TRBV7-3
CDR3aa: CASRRRRDRARHWGTTGELFF

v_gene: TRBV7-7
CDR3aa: CASSVSSGTVQETQYF

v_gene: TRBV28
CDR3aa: CASSLAGTGLSNQPQHF

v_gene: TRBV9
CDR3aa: CASSVGQGLSYEQYF

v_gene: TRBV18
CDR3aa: CASSPVIAPTGEKLFF

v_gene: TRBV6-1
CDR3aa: CASSEGANSANTEAFF

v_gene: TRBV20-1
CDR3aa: CSASSGTSGSSYEQFF

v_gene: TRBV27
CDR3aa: CASSRWTSGSLEQYF

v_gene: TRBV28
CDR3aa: CASSPDRDIEYF

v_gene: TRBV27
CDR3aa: CASTEWESSGSSYEQYF

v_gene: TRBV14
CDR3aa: CASSSIPYQETQYF

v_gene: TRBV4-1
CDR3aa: CASSQRVDTEAFF

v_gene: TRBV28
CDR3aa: CASLRGPKYGYTF

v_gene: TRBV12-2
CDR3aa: CASRLVANTGELFF

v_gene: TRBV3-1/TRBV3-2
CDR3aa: CASSQEGRSGANVLTF

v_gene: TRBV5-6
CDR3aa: CASSLYAYEQYF

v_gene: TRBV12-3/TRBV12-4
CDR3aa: CASTYGADTEAFF

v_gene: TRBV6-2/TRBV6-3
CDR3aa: CASSYNPDRGVPMNTEAFF

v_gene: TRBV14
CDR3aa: CASSPSLNTEAFF

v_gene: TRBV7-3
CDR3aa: CASSSSDGYEQYF

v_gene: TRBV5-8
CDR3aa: CASSLSGQGYQETQYF

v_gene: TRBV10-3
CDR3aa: CAISTSTVSSYNEQFF

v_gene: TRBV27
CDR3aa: CASSGAGGPVGAQETQYF

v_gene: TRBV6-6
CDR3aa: CASSLQTELAKNIQYF

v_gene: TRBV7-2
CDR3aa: CASSLEGVRESEQYF